The T cell receptor (beta chain) described here comes from a study of blood T cell repertoires in COVID-19. CDR3 size: 16 residues. The germline gives CDR1 MNHEY, CDR2 SVGAGI. J gave up 6 bases and V 4 bases, and 11 bases lay outside the gene matches. Some clones are missing from TCRdb's copy, which holds only in-frame ones; the method was immunoSEQ multiplex PCR. The table lists roughly 250,000 clones, 70% to 90% of them singletons. V is TRBV6-5 and J is TRBJ1-2; 10 positions agree with TRBD1. The sequence was collected from a middle-aged woman with acute COVID-19. What was sequenced was PBMCs or T cells enriched from blood (not recorded which). CDR3 bases: TGTGCCAGCAGTTTCATCGGGACAGGGGAGAGGGATGGCTACACCTTC. This sequence encodes CASSFIGTGERDGYTF.